Shown below are 13 T cell receptor beta chains from a single sample sequenced in a study of blood T cell repertoires in COVID-19. The assay was immunoSEQ multiplex PCR, and TCRdb's table has in-frame clones only and misses some. The sample lists approximately 140,000 clones; around 81% were seen once. Source material: peripheral blood. These receptors all come from a human donor with acute or convalescent COVID-19. The donor label of this sample is uncertain.

The V gene is TRBV19, the J gene TRBJ1-2; D gene uncertain. The CDR3 is 15 amino acids. Germline CDR1 reads LNHDA; CDR2 reads SQIVND (reference sequence). The V end lost 7 bases, the J end lost 1 base, and 16 bases lay between the germline ends. CDR3 residues: CASTLEGSINYGYTF. CDR3 DNA sequence: TGTGCCAGTACCCTGGAAGGGAGTATTAACTATGGCTACACCTTC.

This clone has only one observation. This chain uses TRBV11-2 with TRBJ1-5, with 7 bases fitting TRBD1. Germline lookup yields CDR1 SGHAT and CDR2 FQNNGV. This CDR3 comprises 15 residues. Losses at the gene ends were 5 bases for V and 5 bases for J; bases not matched to a gene: 9. CDR3 in amino acids: CASSATGSLDQPQHF. The CDR3 DNA sequence: TGTGCCAGCAGCGCGACAGGGTCGCTCGATCAGCCCCAGCATTTT.

V gene TRBV28 combines with J gene TRBJ1-1; 9 bases map to TRBD1. CDR1 MDHEN and CDR2 SYDVKM come from the germline V gene. The CDR3 spans 17 residues. Germline trimming cut 3 bases from V and 4 bases from J; bases unmatched to any gene: 12. CDR3 in amino acids: CASSLEVTGTGSTEAFF. As DNA, the CDR3 is TGTGCCAGCAGTTTGGAAGTGACCGGGACAGGGTCCACTGAAGCTTTCTTT.

This clone was seen more than once but under ten times. V gene TRBV10-3 combines with J gene TRBJ1-5, with 9 bases that match TRBD1. The CDR3 loop spans 16 amino acids. Germline CDR1 and CDR2: ENHRY and SYGVKD. Losses at the gene ends were 0 bases for V and 6 bases for J; bases not matched to a gene: 6. DNA of the CDR3: TGTGCCATCAGTGAGTCGTGGGGGACAGGGACTCAGCCCCAGCATTTT. Residues: CAISESWGTGTQPQHF.

The V and J genes are TRBV29-1 and TRBJ2-3, with 9 bases that match TRBD1. The CDR3 sequence is 13 residues long. J was trimmed by 3 bases and V by 7 bases; bases with no gene match: 5. CDR1 is SQVTM and CDR2 is ANQGSEA in the germline V gene. CDR3 amino acids: CSAGQGITDTQYF. For the CDR3, the DNA is TGCAGCGCCGGACAGGGGATTACAGATACGCAGTATTTT.

The chain carries TRBV6-5 and TRBJ1-1; D uncertain. With 2 bases removed from V and 1 base from J, the gap between germline ends came to 5 bases. This CDR3 has 13 amino acids. From germline, CDR1 is MNHEY and CDR2 SVGAGI. The chain's CDR3 is CASSYNRNTEAFF. The CDR3 nucleotides are TGTGCCAGCAGTTACAACAGGAACACTGAAGCTTTCTTT.

Only one count was recorded for this clone. V gene TRBV19 combines with J gene TRBJ2-5; 7 bases are shared with TRBD1. This CDR3 spans 15 amino acids. V trimming: 7 bases; J trimming: 4 bases; junction bases outside the gene matches: 12. Per germline, CDR1 LNHDA and CDR2 SQIVND (reference sequence). The chain's CDR3 is CASTQGVRSGETQYF. The DNA of the CDR3 is TGTGCCAGTACTCAGGGGGTAAGGTCAGGAGAGACCCAGTACTTC.

This clone was picked up one time. The CDR3 protein is CASSLQGARNTEAFF. As DNA, the CDR3 is TGTGCCAGCAGCTTACAGGGGGCTCGGAACACTGAAGCTTTCTTT. The genes are TRBV7-9 and TRBJ1-1, with TRBD1 matching over 8 bases. There are 15 residues in the CDR3. Trimming took 2 bases from V and 1 from J; bases not matched to a gene: 3. The germline gives CDR1 SEHNR, CDR2 FQNEAQ (reference sequence).

The chain is built from TRBV6-1 and TRBJ2-7; D gene unclear. The CDR3 extends over 13 amino acids. V was trimmed by 3 bases and J by 5 bases, leaving 11 bases between them. Germline CDR1 reads MNHNS; CDR2 reads SASEGT. The CDR3 protein is CASSERQNHEQYV. The CDR3 bases are TGTGCCAGCAGTGAGCGGCAGAACCACGAGCAGTACGTC.

V usage is TRBV4-1 and J usage is TRBJ1-6; 7 positions match TRBD1. After removal of 4 bases from V and 3 bases from J, the junction contained 12 bases not matched to a gene. This CDR3 has 18 residues. Germline-derived CDR1 and CDR2 are MGHRA and YSYEKL. The CDR3 DNA sequence: TGCGCCAGCAGCCTCGTGGGGCCCTCAGGGGGCTATAATTCACCCCTCCACTTT. Amino acid sequence: CASSLVGPSGGYNSPLHF.

This rearrangement joins TRBV7-9 to TRBJ1-2; 9 nucleotides line up with TRBD1. Germline CDR1 SEHNR, CDR2 FQNEAQ (reference sequence). This CDR3 is 16 amino acids long. V was pared by 0 bases and J by 2 bases, with 4 bases of the junction left unmatched. This chain's CDR3 is CASSLAGQGRNYGYTF. CDR3 in DNA: TGTGCCAGCAGCTTAGCGGGACAGGGAAGGAACTATGGCTACACCTTC.

V gene TRBV11-2 combines with J gene TRBJ2-7; D unresolved. The germline CDR1 and CDR2 sequences are SGHAT and FQNNGV. This CDR3 has 12 amino acids. V was cut by 6 bases and J by 6 bases, with 12 bases left in between. The CDR3 spells CASRSPGPEQYF. CDR3 bases: TGTGCCAGCAGATCACCAGGTCCCGAGCAGTACTTC. The whole variable domain, remainder taken from reference TRBV11-2 and TRBJ2-7, is EAGVAQSPRYKIIEKRQSVAFWCNPISGHATLYWYQQILGQGPKLLIQFQNNGVVDDSQLPKDRFSAERLKGVDSTLKIQPAKLEDSAVYLCASRSPGPEQYFGPGTRLTVT.

CDR3 nucleotides: TGTGCCAGCAGCCGTCAAGCGGGGGGACCTAATGAGCAGTTCTTC. Protein sequence: CASSRQAGGPNEQFF. This chain joins TRBV11-2 and TRBJ2-1, with 9 positions matching TRBD2. Per germline, CDR1 SGHAT and CDR2 FQNNGV. V lost 5 bases and J lost 7; bases outside the gene matches: 9. This CDR3 has 15 amino acids. The variable domain in full, with the rest retrieved from reference TRBV11-2 and TRBJ2-1, is EAGVAQSPRYKIIEKRQSVAFWCNPISGHATLYWYQQILGQGPKLLIQFQNNGVVDDSQLPKDRFSAERLKGVDSTLKIQPAKLEDSAVYLCASSRQAGGPNEQFFGPGTRLTVL.